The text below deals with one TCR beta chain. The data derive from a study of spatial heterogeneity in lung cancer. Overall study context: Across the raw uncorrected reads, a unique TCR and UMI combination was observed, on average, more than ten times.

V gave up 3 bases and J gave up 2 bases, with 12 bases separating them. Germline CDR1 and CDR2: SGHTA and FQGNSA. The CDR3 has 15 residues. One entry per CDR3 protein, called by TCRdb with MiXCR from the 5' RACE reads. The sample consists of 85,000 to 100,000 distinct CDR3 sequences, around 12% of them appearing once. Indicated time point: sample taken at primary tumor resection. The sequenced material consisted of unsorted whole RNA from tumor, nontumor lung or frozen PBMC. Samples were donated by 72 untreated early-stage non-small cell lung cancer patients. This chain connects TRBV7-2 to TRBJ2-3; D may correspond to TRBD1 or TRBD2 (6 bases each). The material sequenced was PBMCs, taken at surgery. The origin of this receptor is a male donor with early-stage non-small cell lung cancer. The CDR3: CASSLNGGNTDTQYF. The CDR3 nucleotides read TGTGCCAGCAGCTTGAACGGGGGCAACACAGATACGCAGTATTTT.